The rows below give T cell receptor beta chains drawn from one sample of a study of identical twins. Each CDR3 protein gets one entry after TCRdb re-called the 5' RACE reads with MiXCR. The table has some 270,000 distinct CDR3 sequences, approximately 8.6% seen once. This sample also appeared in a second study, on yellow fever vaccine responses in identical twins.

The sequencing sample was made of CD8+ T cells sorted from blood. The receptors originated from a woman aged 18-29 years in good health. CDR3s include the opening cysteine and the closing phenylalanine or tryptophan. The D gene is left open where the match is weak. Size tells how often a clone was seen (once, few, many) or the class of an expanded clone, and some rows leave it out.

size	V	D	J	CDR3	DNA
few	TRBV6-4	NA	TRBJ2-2	CATSPGETNTGELFF	TGTGCCACTTCGCCGGGAGAGACGAACACCGGGGAGCTGTTTTTT
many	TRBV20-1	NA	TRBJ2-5	CSAHLAPASQETQYF	TGCAGTGCCCACCTAGCCCCGGCCTCACAAGAGACCCAGTACTTC
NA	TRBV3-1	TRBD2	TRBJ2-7	CASSFGTSGNYEQYF	TGTGCCAGCAGCTTCGGGACTAGCGGAAACTACGAGCAGTACTTC
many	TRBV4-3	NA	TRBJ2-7	CASSPNREGFFYEQYF	TGCGCCAGCAGCCCGAACAGGGAGGGGTTTTTTTACGAGCAGTACTTC
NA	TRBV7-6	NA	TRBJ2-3	CASSFVAGTDTQYF	TGTGCCAGCAGCTTTGTAGCTGGCACAGATACGCAGTATTTT
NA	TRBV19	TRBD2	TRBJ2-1	CASSIGSGGANYNEQFF	TGTGCCAGTAGTATTGGTAGCGGGGGGGCCAACTACAATGAGCAGTTCTTC
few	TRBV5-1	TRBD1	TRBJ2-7	CASSLGDRDYEQYF	TGCGCCAGCAGCTTGGGGGACAGGGACTACGAGCAGTACTTC
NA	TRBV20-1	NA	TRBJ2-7	CSASGTDPYEQYF	TGCAGTGCTAGCGGGACGGACCCCTACGAGCAGTACTTC
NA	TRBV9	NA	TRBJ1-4	CASSPPGGLEKLFF	TGTGCCAGCAGCCCGCCGGGAGGGTTGGAAAAACTGTTTTTT
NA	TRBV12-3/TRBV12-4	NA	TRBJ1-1	CASSLSWGAFF	TGTGCCAGCAGTTTATCTTGGGGGGCTTTCTTT
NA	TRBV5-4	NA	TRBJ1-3	CASSDTGPISGNTIYF	TGTGCCAGCAGCGATACAGGGCCCATTTCTGGAAACACCATATATTTT
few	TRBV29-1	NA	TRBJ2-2	CSVERTERNTGELFF	TGCAGCGTTGAACGAACAGAACGGAACACCGGGGAGCTGTTTTTT
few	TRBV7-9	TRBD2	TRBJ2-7	CASSLPRGTSGSYEQYF	TGTGCCAGCAGCTTGCCGAGGGGGACTAGCGGATCCTACGAGCAGTACTTC
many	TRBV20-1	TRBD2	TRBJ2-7	CSAEGGLAGSYEQYF	TGCAGTGCAGAGGGGGGACTAGCCGGATCCTACGAGCAGTACTTC
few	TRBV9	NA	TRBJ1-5	CASSDGSGQPQHF	TGTGCCAGCAGCGACGGAAGTGGTCAGCCCCAGCATTTT
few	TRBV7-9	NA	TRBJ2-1	CASSLLGYNEQFF	TGTGCCAGCAGCTTACTAGGTTACAATGAGCAGTTCTTC
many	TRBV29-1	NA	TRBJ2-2	CSVTPAANTGELFF	TGCAGCGTAACCCCGGCAGCGAACACCGGGGAGCTGTTTTTT
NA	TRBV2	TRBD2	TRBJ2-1	CATTGLAGDNEQFF	TGTGCCACCACGGGACTAGCGGGGGACAATGAGCAGTTCTTC
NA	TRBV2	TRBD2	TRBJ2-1	CASSEWTSEYNEQFF	TGTGCCAGCAGTGAATGGACTAGCGAGTACAATGAGCAGTTCTTC
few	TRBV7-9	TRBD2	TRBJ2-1	CASSPQRLAPSNEQFF	TGTGCCAGCAGCCCTCAAAGACTAGCGCCTTCCAATGAGCAGTTCTTC
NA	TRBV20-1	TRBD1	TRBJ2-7	CSARGTGTGYEQYF	TGCAGTGCTAGAGGAACCGGGACAGGGTACGAGCAGTACTTC
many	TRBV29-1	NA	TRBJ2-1	CSVPQGGNEQFF	TGCAGCGTCCCCCAGGGGGGTAATGAGCAGTTCTTC
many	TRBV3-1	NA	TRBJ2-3	CASRNLGGRRGPDTQYF	TGTGCCAGCAGGAACCTTGGGGGACGGCGGGGCCCAGATACGCAGTATTTT
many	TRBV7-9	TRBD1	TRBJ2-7	CASSFDGSTGGYYEQYF	TGTGCCAGCAGCTTCGACGGGTCGACAGGGGGCTATTACGAGCAGTACTTC